Below are 12 T cell receptor beta chains sequenced from a single sample in a study of T cells in Graves' hyperthyroidism and ophthalmopathy. There were TCR beta CDR3 regions amplified from RNA transcripts. The TCR CDR3 first-round RT-PCR relied on the HTBI primer set. TCRdb processed the multiplex PCR reads anew with MiXCR; each CDR3 protein has one entry. Of 560,000 or so distinct CDR3 sequences listed, 46% are singletons. Sample: peripheral blood or thyroid tissue (not recorded which). These receptors were collected from a woman aged 18-30 years with Graves' hyperthyroidism.

This clonotype has just a few counts. The CDR3 DNA reads as TGCAGTGCAAACCTCCTCTACGAGCAGTACTTC. It is translated as CSANLLYEQYF. V is TRBV20-1 and J is TRBJ2-7; D ambiguous. Germline-derived CDR1 and CDR2 are DFQATT and SNEGSKA (reference sequence). This CDR3 has 11 amino acids. V was cut by 6 bases and J by 3 bases, with 9 bases left in between.

This clonotype was counted ten times or more. The chain uses TRBV29-1 and TRBJ2-7; the D gene could be TRBD1 or TRBD2 (5 bases each). With 4 bases removed from V and 3 bases from J, the gap between germline ends came to 16 bases. CDR3 length: 14 amino acids. Germline V CDR1 and CDR2: SQVTM, ANQGSEA. CDR3 sequence: CSVGDRQRGYEQYF. CDR3 in DNA: TGCAGCGTTGGGGACCGCCAAAGAGGCTACGAGCAGTACTTC.

There are a few counts of this clonotype. This chain links TRBV6-6 with TRBJ1-5, with D unclear. Germline CDR1 MNHNY, CDR2 SVGAGI (reference sequence). V lost 0 bases and J lost 9, with 6 bases in between. CDR3 length: 12 amino acids. The DNA of the CDR3 is TGTGCCAGCAGTTACTCGATTGGGCCCCAGCATTTT. Translated: CASSYSIGPQHF.

This clonotype was recorded once. At one end the junction does not follow the germline gene, possibly because of a read error. The chain links TRBV5-5 to TRBJ2-7; 7 bases match TRBD2. The CDR3 is made up of 15 amino acids. CDR1 is SGHKS, CDR2 YYEKEE, per germline (reference sequence). Here the CDR3 DNA reads TGTGCCTGCAGCTTGAACGGGAGGAGGGAATACGAGCAGTACTTC. This encodes CACSLNGRREYEQYF. Complete variable domain (other parts from reference TRBV5-5 and TRBJ2-7): DAGVTQSPTHLIKTRGQQVTLRCSPISGHKSVSWYQQVLGQGPQFIFQYYEKEERGRGNFPDRFSARQFPNYSSELNVNALLLGDSALYLCACSLNGRREYEQYFGPGTRLTVT.

CDR3 sequence reads: CASSLQGFSGANVLTF. The CDR3 DNA reads TGTGCCAGCAGCTTACAGGGGTTCTCTGGGGCCAACGTCCTGACTTTC. This sequence joins TRBV7-9 and TRBJ2-6, with TRBD1 as a possible D gene (6 bases). Germline assignment: CDR1 SEHNR and CDR2 FQNEAQ (reference sequence). This CDR3 contains 16 residues. V lost 2 bases and J lost 0, with 8 bases in between.

The genes are TRBV10-3 and TRBJ1-1; 10 positions agree with TRBD1. The germline V gene has CDR1 ENHRY and CDR2 SYGVKD. Trimming took 9 bases from V and 4 from J; bases not matched to a gene: 5. This CDR3 is built from 13 residues. This chain's CDR3 is CAIPGQGSTEAFF. The CDR3 nucleotides read TGTGCCATACCGGGACAGGGGAGCACTGAAGCTTTCTTT.

This clonotype was observed a handful of times. V and J are TRBV14 and TRBJ2-7, with D maybe TRBD1 (6 bases). The V gene lost 0 bases and the J gene lost 6 bases, with 15 bases spanning the gap. CDR1 and CDR2 (germline): SGHDN, FVKESK. CDR3 length: 15 residues. The CDR3 DNA follows: TGTGCCAGCAGCCAAGATGGTAACAGGGCTTTCGAGCAGTACTTC. This translates into CASSQDGNRAFEQYF.

This clonotype was seen just once. This sequence joins TRBV9 and TRBJ2-5, with D possibly being TRBD2 (6 bases). Germline loops: CDR1 SGDLS, CDR2 YYNGEE. Trimming stripped 0 bases from V and 7 bases from J, with 10 bases between. The CDR3 totals 13 residues. The CDR3 is CASSVEDGRTQYF. As DNA, the CDR3 is TGTGCCAGCAGCGTAGAGGACGGGAGGACCCAGTACTTC. The full variable domain, with the rest looked up from reference TRBV9 and TRBJ2-5, is DSGVTQTPKHLITATGQRVTLRCSPRSGDLSVYWYQQSLDQGLQFLIQYYNGEERAKGNILERFSAQQFPDLHSELNLSSLELGDSALYFCASSVEDGRTQYFGPGTRLLVL.

This chain connects TRBV10-3 to TRBJ1-1; the D is unclear. Trimming took 10 bases from V and 2 from J, leaving 11 bases between them. Germline assignment: CDR1 ENHRY and CDR2 SYGVKD. This CDR3 is 12 amino acids long. The CDR3 DNA is TGTGCCAGCTTGACCGGTAACACTGAAGCTTTCTTT. This codes for CASLTGNTEAFF.

This clonotype was seen at least ten times. This chain connects TRBV6-6 to TRBJ2-2; D perhaps matches TRBD2 (5 bases). The germline gives CDR1 MNHNY, CDR2 SVGAGI (reference sequence). CDR3 size: 15 residues. The ends were cut back, 4 bases at V and 2 bases at J, with 11 bases in the middle. Here the CDR3 DNA reads TGTGCCAGCAGTTTAATGGGAGCCAACACCGGGGAGCTGTTTTTT. This encodes CASSLMGANTGELFF.

The CDR3 reads CASTRGAEAFF. CDR3 nucleotides: TGTGCCAGCACCCGCGGGGCTGAAGCTTTCTTT. V gene TRBV12-3 or TRBV12-4 combines with J gene TRBJ1-1; D remains ambiguous. The CDR3 loop spans 11 amino acids. Trimming removed 7 bases at V and 6 bases at J, with 9 bases between.

The V call is TRBV4-1, the J call TRBJ1-1; D uncertain. Per germline, CDR1 MGHRA and CDR2 YSYEKL. The CDR3 is made up of 15 amino acids. The V and J ends lost 3 bases and 1 base respectively, with 12 bases between them. The CDR3 loop is CASSHSSRTNTEAFF. CDR3 DNA sequence: TGCGCCAGCAGCCATTCGAGTCGTACGAACACTGAAGCTTTCTTT.